This TCR beta chain came from a study of T cells in Graves' hyperthyroidism and ophthalmopathy. The CDR3 has 16 residues. The ends lost 5 bases at V and 4 bases at J; junction bases unmatched: 4. This clonotype was recorded many times. Using RNA transcripts as the source, TCR beta CDR3 regions were amplified. The TCR CDR3 was amplified in a first-round RT-PCR using the HTBI primer set. TCRdb re-derived calls from the multiplex PCR reads in MiXCR, one entry per CDR3 protein. The data contain roughly 740,000 distinct CDR3 sequences, approximately 16% of them seen just once; the ten biggest clones take up approximately 8.4%.

This clonotype was sampled from a man in his late teens or twenties with Graves' hyperthyroidism. The specimen was blood. This chain links TRBV12-3 or TRBV12-4 with TRBJ2-3; 15 positions match TRBD2. CDR3 DNA sequence: TGTGCCAGCAGTCCTGGACTAGCGGGAGGGTCAGATACGCAGTATTTT. Amino acids: CASSPGLAGGSDTQYF.